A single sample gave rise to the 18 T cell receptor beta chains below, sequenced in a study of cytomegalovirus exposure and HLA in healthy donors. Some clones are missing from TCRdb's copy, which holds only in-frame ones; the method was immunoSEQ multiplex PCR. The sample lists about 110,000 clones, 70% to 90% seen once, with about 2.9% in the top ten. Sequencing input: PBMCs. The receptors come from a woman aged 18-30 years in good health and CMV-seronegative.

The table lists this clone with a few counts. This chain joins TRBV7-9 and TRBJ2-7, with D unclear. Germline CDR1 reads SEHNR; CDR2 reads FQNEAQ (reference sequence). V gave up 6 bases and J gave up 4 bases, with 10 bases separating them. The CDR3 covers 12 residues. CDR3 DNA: TGTGCCAGCAGTCCCCCGCGGTACGAGCAGTACTTC. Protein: CASSPPRYEQYF.

The CDR3 reads CASSPRTVYNEQFF. The CDR3, as DNA: TGTGCCAGCAGCCCTCGGACAGTCTACAATGAGCAGTTCTTC. The chain carries TRBV7-6 and TRBJ2-1; TRBD1 is a possible D gene (6 bases). This CDR3 region has 14 residues. Trimming left V 5 bases short and J 3 bases short, with 11 bases between. The germline CDR1 and CDR2 sequences are SGHVS and FNYEAQ.

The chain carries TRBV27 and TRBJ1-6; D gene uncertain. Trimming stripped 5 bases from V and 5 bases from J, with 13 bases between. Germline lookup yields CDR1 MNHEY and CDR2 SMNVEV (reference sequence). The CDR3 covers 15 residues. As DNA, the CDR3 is TGTGCCAGCAGTCTAAGGGAGACGGATAATTCACCCCTCCACTTT. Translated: CASSLRETDNSPLHF.

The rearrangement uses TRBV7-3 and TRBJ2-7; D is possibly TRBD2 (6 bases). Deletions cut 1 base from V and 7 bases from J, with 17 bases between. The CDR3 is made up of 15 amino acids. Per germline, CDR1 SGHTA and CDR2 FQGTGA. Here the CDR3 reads CASSLSAEGHTEQYF. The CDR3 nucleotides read TGTGCCAGCAGCTTAAGCGCGGAGGGGCATACGGAGCAGTACTTC.

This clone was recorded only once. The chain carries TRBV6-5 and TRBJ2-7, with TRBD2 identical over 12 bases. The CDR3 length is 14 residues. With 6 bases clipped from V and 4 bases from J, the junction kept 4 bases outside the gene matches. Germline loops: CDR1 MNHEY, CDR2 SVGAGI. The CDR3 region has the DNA TGTGCCAGCAGACCTAGCGGGGGGGTGTACGAGCAGTACTTC. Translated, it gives CASRPSGGVYEQYF.

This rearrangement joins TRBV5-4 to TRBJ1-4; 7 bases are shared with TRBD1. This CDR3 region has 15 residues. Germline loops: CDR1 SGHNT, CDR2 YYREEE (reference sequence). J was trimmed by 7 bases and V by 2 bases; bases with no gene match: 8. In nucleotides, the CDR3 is TGTGCCAGCAGCTTTGGAACAGGGGCAGGTGAAAAACTGTTTTTT. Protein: CASSFGTGAGEKLFF.

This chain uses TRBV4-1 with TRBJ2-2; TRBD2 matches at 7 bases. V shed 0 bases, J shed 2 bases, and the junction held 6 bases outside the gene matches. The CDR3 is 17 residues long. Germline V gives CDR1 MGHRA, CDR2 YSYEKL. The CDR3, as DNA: TGCGCCAGCAGCCAAGAGGGGCTAGCGGCAAACACCGGGGAGCTGTTTTTT. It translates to CASSQEGLAANTGELFF.

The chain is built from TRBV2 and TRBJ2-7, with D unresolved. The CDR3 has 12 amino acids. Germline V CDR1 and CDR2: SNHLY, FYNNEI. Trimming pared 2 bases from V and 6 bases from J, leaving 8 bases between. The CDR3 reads CASSERASEQYF. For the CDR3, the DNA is TGTGCCAGCAGTGAAAGAGCTTCCGAGCAGTACTTC.

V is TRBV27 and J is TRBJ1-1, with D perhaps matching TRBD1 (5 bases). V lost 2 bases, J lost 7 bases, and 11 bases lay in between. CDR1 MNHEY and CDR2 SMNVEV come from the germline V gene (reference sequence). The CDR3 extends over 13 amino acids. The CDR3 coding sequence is TGTGCCAGCAGTTTAGGGCAGGGTAATGAAGCTTTCTTT. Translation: CASSLGQGNEAFF.

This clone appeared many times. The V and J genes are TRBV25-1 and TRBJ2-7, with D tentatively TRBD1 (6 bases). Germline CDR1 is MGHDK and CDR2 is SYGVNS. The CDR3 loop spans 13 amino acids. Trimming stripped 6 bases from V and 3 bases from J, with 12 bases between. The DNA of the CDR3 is TGTGCCAGCAGCGGGACACGGATCTACGAGCAGTACTTC. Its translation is CASSGTRIYEQYF.

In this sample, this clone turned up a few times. In DNA, the CDR3 is TGTGCCAGCAGTTTACCAGGTCAGCCCCAGCATTTT. Translating it yields CASSLPGQPQHF. This chain links TRBV27 with TRBJ1-5; D is ambiguous. The germline gives CDR1 MNHEY, CDR2 SMNVEV (reference sequence). This CDR3 has 12 residues. Trimming cost V 2 bases and J 6 bases, with 5 bases left between them.

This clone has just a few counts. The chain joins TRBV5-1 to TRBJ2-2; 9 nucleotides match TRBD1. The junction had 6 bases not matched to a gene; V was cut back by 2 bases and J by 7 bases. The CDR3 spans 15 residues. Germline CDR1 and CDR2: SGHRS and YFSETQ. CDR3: CASSFRQGEDGELFF. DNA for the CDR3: TGCGCCAGCAGCTTCCGACAGGGGGAGGACGGGGAGCTGTTTTTT.

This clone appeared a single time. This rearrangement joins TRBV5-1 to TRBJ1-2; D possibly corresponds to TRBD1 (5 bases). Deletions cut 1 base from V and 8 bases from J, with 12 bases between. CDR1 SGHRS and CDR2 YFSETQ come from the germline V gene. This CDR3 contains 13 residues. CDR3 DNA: TGCGCCAGCAGCTTGCCAGGGTCCATCGGCTACACCTTC. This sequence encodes CASSLPGSIGYTF.

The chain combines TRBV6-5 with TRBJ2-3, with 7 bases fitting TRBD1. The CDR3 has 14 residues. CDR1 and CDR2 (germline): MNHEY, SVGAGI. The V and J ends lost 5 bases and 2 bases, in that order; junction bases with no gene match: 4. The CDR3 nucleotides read TGTGCCAGCAGTGAGGGACAGCTCACAGATACGCAGTATTTT. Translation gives CASSEGQLTDTQYF.

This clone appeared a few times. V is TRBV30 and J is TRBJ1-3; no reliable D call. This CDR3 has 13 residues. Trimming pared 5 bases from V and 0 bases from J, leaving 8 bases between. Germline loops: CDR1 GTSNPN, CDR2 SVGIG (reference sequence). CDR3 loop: CAWQIISGNTIYF. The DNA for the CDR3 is TGTGCCTGGCAGATTATCTCTGGAAACACCATATATTTT.

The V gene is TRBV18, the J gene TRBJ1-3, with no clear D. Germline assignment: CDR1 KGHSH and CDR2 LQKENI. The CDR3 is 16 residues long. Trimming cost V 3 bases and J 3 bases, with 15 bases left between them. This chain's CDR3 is CASSPLERGFGNTIYF. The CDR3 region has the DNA TGTGCCAGCTCACCCCTTGAGAGAGGGTTTGGAAACACCATATATTTT. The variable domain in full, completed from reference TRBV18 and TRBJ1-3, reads NAGVMQNPRHLVRRRGQEARLRCSPMKGHSHVYWYRQLPEEGLKFMVYLQKENIIDESGMPKERFSAEFPKEGPSILRIQQVVRGDSAAYFCASSPLERGFGNTIYFGEGSWLTVV.

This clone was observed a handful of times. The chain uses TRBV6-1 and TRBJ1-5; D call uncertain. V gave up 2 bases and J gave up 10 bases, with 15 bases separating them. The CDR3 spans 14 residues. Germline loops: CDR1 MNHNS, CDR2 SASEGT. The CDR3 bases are TGTGCCAGCAGTGAAATGGGCACCAATGGACCCCAGCATTTT. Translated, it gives CASSEMGTNGPQHF.

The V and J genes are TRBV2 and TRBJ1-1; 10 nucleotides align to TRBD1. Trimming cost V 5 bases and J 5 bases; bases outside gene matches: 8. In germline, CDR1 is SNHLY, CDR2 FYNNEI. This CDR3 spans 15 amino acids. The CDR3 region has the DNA TGTGCCAGCAGTCAGGACAGGGGGTTGAGGACTGAAGCTTTCTTT. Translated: CASSQDRGLRTEAFF. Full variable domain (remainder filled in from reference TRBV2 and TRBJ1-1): EPEVTQTPSHQVTQMGQEVILRCVPISNHLYFYWYRQILGQKVEFLVSFYNNEISEKSEIFDDQFSVERPDGSNFTLKIRSTKLEDSAMYFCASSQDRGLRTEAFFGQGTRLTVV.